This entry lists 5 T cell receptor beta chains sequenced from one sample in a study of T cell changes during pregnancy in multiple sclerosis. Only in-frame clones appear in the TCRdb table, and some are missing; sequencing was by immunoSEQ multiplex PCR. The sample comprises some 70,000 clones, 70% to 90% of which are singletons, and around 3.2% rests with the top ten. The material sequenced was peripheral blood, taken before pregnancy. The receptors shown here come from a female donor with multiple sclerosis, enrolled in a pregnancy study.

This clone was seen just once. V and J are TRBV5-1 and TRBJ1-1; weak D call: TRBD1 (5 bases). This CDR3 region has 15 residues. Germline V CDR1 and CDR2: SGHRS, YFSETQ. The V end was cut by 0 bases, the J end by 0 bases, with 9 bases between. CDR3 protein: CASSLDPGLNTEAFF. The DNA of the CDR3 is TGCGCCAGCAGCTTGGACCCAGGGCTGAACACTGAAGCTTTCTTT. The variable domain in full, completed from reference TRBV5-1 and TRBJ1-1, reads KAGVTQTPRYLIKTRGQQVTLSCSPISGHRSVSWYQQTPGQGLQFLFEYFSETQRNKGNFPGRFSGRQFSNSRSEMNVSTLELGDSALYLCASSLDPGLNTEAFFGQGTRLTVV.

J is TRBJ2-5 and V is TRBV19, with a tentative D call TRBD1 (6 bases). The germline CDR1 and CDR2 sequences are LNHDA and SQIVND (reference sequence). V gave up 6 bases and J gave up 4 bases, with 21 bases separating them. The CDR3 covers 16 residues. The CDR3 sequence is CASSPFPAQGGETQYF. The DNA of the CDR3 is TGTGCCAGTAGCCCCTTCCCCGCACAGGGCGGAGAGACCCAGTACTTC.

The gene calls are TRBV5-6 and TRBJ2-7; 9 nucleotides match TRBD2. V was pared by 1 base and J by 4 bases, with 15 bases of the junction left unmatched. The CDR3 is 18 amino acids. CDR1 and CDR2 (germline): SGHDT, YYEEEE. This CDR3 reads CASSLTQVLLAGFYEQYF. DNA for the CDR3: TGTGCCAGCAGCTTGACTCAAGTCCTACTAGCGGGTTTTTACGAGCAGTACTTC.

The V call is TRBV27, the J call TRBJ2-1, with 9 bases lining up with TRBD1. Trimming at V came to 6 bases and at J to 5 bases, leaving 5 bases not matched to a gene. CDR3 size: 14 residues. Germline V gene lookup returns CDR1 MNHEY and CDR2 SMNVEV (reference sequence). The CDR3 DNA reads TGTGCCAGCAGCCGGGACAGGGACAACAATGAGCAGTTCTTC. This gives the protein CASSRDRDNNEQFF.

The CDR3, as DNA: TGTGCCATCAGTGAGTTAGCGGGAGTCGTGAACGAGCAGTACTTC. Translated, it gives CAISELAGVVNEQYF. The genes are TRBV10-3 and TRBJ2-7; TRBD2 matches 9 bases. With 1 base clipped from V and 5 bases from J, the junction kept 6 bases outside the gene matches. Germline CDR1 reads ENHRY; CDR2 reads SYGVKD. The CDR3 has 15 residues.